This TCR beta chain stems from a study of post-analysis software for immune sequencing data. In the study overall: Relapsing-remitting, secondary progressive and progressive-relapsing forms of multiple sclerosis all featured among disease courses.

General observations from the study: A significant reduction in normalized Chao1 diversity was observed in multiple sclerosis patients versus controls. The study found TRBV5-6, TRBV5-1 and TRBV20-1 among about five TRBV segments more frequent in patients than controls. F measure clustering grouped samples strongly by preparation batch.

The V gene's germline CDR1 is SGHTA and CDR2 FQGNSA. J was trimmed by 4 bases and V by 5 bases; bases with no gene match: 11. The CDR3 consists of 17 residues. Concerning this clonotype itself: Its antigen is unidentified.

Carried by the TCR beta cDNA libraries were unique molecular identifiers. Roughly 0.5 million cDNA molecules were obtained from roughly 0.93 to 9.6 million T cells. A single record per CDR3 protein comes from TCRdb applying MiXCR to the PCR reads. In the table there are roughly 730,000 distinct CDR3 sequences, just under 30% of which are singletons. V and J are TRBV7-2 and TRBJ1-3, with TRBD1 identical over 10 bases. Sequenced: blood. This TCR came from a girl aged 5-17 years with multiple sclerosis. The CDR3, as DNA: TGTGCCAGCAGCCAGGGACAGGGGACGGTGACGGGAAACACCATATATTTT. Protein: CASSQGQGTVTGNTIYF.